Following are 3 T cell receptor beta chains from one sample sequenced in a study of spatial heterogeneity in lung cancer. Time point here: sample taken at primary tumor resection. TCRdb processed the 5' RACE reads anew with MiXCR; each CDR3 protein has one entry. The sample has 16,000 or so distinct CDR3 sequences; just over 3.5% are singletons. Here the sequenced sample was normal lung tissue next to the tumor, taken at surgery. These receptors came from a male donor with early-stage non-small cell lung cancer.

This clonotype was counted at least ten times. This beta chain slipped into a library made for alpha chains as a stray read, so its size is not meaningful. The chain carries TRBV9 and TRBJ2-7, with D hard to call. Trimming took off 3 bases at V and 6 bases at J, with 10 bases between the two ends. Germline V gene lookup returns CDR1 SGDLS and CDR2 YYNGEE. The CDR3 is made up of 12 amino acids. The CDR3 bases are TGTGCCAGCAGCGGCGACGGTATCGAGCAGTACTTC. This translates into CASSGDGIEQYF.

This clonotype was recorded at least ten times. With the library built for alpha chains, this beta chain is off target and its frequency is not meaningful. V and J are TRBV4-1 and TRBJ1-5; unclear D gene. The CDR3 spans 16 residues. Trimming pared 1 base from V and 0 bases from J, leaving 10 bases between. Germline CDR1 is MGHRA and CDR2 is YSYEKL. CDR3 sequence reads: CASSQVPGFSNQPQHF. The CDR3 DNA is TGCGCCAGCAGCCAAGTTCCGGGTTTTAGCAATCAGCCCCAGCATTTT.

This clonotype was seen many times. This beta chain came through as a stray read in a library set up for alpha chains, and its size says little. The J gene is TRBJ1-2, the V gene TRBV12-3 or TRBV12-4; 8 bases map to TRBD1. Unmatched junction bases numbered 9, after V lost 5 bases and J lost 1 base. The length of the CDR3 is 16 residues. The CDR3 nucleotides read TGTGCCAGCAGTCCAGGGACAGGAGCTTATAACTATGGCTACACCTTC. Translation gives CASSPGTGAYNYGYTF.